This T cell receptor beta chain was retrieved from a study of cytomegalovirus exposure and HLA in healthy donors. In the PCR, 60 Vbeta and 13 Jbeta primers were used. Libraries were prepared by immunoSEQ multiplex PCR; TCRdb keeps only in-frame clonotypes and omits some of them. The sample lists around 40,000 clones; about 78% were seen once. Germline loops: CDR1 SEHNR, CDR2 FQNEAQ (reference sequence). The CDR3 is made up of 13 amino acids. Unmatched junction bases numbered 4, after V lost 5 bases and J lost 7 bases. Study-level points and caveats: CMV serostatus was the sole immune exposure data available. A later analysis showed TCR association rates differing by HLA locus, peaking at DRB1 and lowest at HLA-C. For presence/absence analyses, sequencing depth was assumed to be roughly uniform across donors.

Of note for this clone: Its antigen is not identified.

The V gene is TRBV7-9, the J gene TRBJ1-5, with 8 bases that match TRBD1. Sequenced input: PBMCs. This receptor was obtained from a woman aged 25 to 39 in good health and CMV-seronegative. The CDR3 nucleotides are TGTGCCAGCAGCCAGGGGGCAGGGCAGCCCCAGCATTTT. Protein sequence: CASSQGAGQPQHF.